This T cell receptor beta chain was sequenced for a study of shared clonotypes between healthy human individuals (dated by TCRdb to about 2020). In terms of the full investigation: The cohort included three men and a couple of women between 18 and 49 years of age. For each donor, CD4 naive and CD4 memory were each given three plates, CD8 naive was given two plates, and CD8 memory was given one plate. Libraries were prepared and TCR repertoires were sequenced by different laboratories using diverse techniques, in order to increase sequencing depth and limit assay-specific biases. Leukapheresis yielded between about 0.94 and 9 billion PBMCs per donor. The study deeply sequenced blood TCR repertoires of 5 or 6 healthy adults to estimate repertoire size and the extent of clonotype sharing between individuals.

Concerning this clone itself: Its cognate antigen has yet to be identified. Per-nucleotide qualities are absent, and no much larger clonotype sits a single base away.

Healthy HIV-negative adults with no recently reported acute infections or vaccinations were included as donors. Every donor was a Caucasian adult living in Nashville, Tennessee, USA. CD4+ T cells were enriched by magnetic negative selection, after which naive cells were positively selected on CD45RA and the negative fraction was taken as the memory subset. After blood collection by leukapheresis, PBMCs were isolated using Ficoll-Histopaque density gradient centrifugation and then cryopreserved in the vapor phase of liquid nitrogen. Analytical flow cytometry was used to check the purity and quantity of each magnetically sorted T cell population. Genomic DNA was isolated from every sorted fraction and measured by UV absorbance on a Nanodrop 2000c. The study at large found these results: Sampling was limited to blood, and TCR repertoires in tissue likely differ from TCR repertoires in blood. Even with the large sequencing depth, rarefaction of the sorted-subset datasets indicated that sequencing was incomplete. Clonotypes shared by all four sorted-subset donors showed higher generation probabilities than non-shared clonotypes. Naive subsets generally had larger estimated clonotype richness than memory subsets did. Pairwise subsampling led to the expectation that sequencing depth would affect the degree of clonotype sharing among donors. When a few donors were compared, the shared fraction of clonotypes was approximately 5% for naive CD4, 3% to 4% for naive CD8, more than 2% for memory CD4, and 0.35% to 0.4% for memory CD8. The genetic and exposure-history diversity represented was limited by the small number of donors.

Using the deep immunoSEQ assay, TCR CDR3 regions were amplified from genomic DNA by multiplex PCR. Extracted genomic DNA from each cell subset was spread evenly across all wells of several immunoSEQ 96-well plates, with each plate serving as a replicate. For sorted subsets, each replicate PCR was loaded with about 0.2 ug genomic DNA, equivalent to 25,000 to 35,000 T cell genomes. Purified libraries were quantified with a Qubit 3.0 fluorometer, sized on a Bioanalyzer 2100, and re-quantified with the KAPA Library Quantification kit. Each immunoSEQ 96-well plate was sequenced on its own single-read 150-cycle Illumina NextSeq 550 flow cell. From the authors' description of their analysis: Because only junctional sequences without quality scores were contained in the immunoSEQ output, filtering matching that applied to full-length reads could not be performed. To assign V/J genes and CDR3, sequences were annotated against IMGT germline references using PyIR, a Python wrapper for IgBLAST v1.9. Reads with weak V/J assignments (E-value above 1e-6), missing CDR3, stop codons, out-of-frame junctions, or ambiguous translated residues were removed. V3J clonotypes were defined as sequences sharing the same inferred V gene, J gene, and CDR3 amino acid sequence. Percentage overlap between repertoires was computed as shared unique clonotypes divided by the size of the smaller repertoire. Richness of each repertoire was evaluated using RTK rarefaction, the Chao1 estimator, and Recon v2.1 estimates of unobserved clonotypes. OLGA was used to compute generation probabilities for all TCRbeta clonotypes that the gDNA method yielded from a handful of donors. Drawn from immuneACCESS, this table holds only the in-frame rearrangements with V and J called that TCRdb kept. Clones are partly lost; checked studies trace under half to an unresolved V gene and leave the rest unexplained. The DNA was the basis for D and trimming; V, J and clone size are from that table. The sample profile shows 2 million to 3 million clones; 80% to 95% of them were found once. Jointly, the top ten make up approximately 0.35% of the sample.

Sequences were obtained from naive CD4+ T cells from PBMCs. The sample's cell subset or site, from its label and the paper: CD45RA+ positively selected. The source of this sequence is a man younger than 30 in good health. Some clones in this sample may be carry-over from other donors' samples.

The nucleotides are TGTGCCAGCAGCTTACCCCTGGACAGGGGACATAACACTGAAGCTTTCTTT. Its translation reads: CASSLPLDRGHNTEAFF. Recombination linked TRBV7-2 to TRBJ1-1, with 9 bases matching TRBD1. Including the terminal cysteine and phenylalanine, the CDR3 comprises 17 residues. Only the CDR3 region is kept as DNA, spanning 51 bases read in frame from base 1. Compared with germline, V lacks 2 bases and J lacks 2 bases; bases without a gene match: 9. The germline V gene gives CDR1 as SGHTA and CDR2 as FQGNSA.